Listed below are T cell receptor beta chains from one sample, sequenced in a study of T cell therapy after organ transplantation. These receptors' antigens are unknown. Profiled with immunoSEQ multiplex PCR; TCRdb holds only in-frame clones, not every one. Of over 45,000 clones in the sample, about 94% were seen once. The sequences come from CD8+ T cells from blood, collected before autologous CMV-specific T cell therapy. The receptors derive from a human patient who had received a solid organ transplant and had CMV disease. CDR3s include the opening cysteine and the closing phenylalanine or tryptophan. D genes are given only for firm matches. Clone size appears in some rows only: once, few, many, or a class for an expanded clone.

clone_size j_call v_call d_call cdr3_aa cdr3_nt
once TRBJ1-1 TRBV27 . CASRLTGTLDTEAFF TGTGCCAGCAGATTAACCGGGACTTTGGACACTGAAGCTTTCTTT
. TRBJ1-5 TRBV2 TRBD1 CASRDIRTGGELQPQHF TGTGCCAGCAGGGATATTAGGACAGGGGGGGAGTTACAGCCCCAGCATTTT
. TRBJ1-1 TRBV6-5 . CASSPMVDTEAFF TGTGCCAGCAGCCCAATGGTAGACACTGAAGCTTTCTTT
. TRBJ2-7 TRBV19 . CASSRGRSYEQYF TGTGCCAGTAGTAGGGGCAGAAGCTACGAGCAGTACTTC
. TRBJ1-1 TRBV13 . CASSFRADTEAFF TGTGCCAGCAGCTTTAGGGCTGACACTGAAGCTTTCTTT
. TRBJ1-5 TRBV7-9 . CASSPGLGANQPQHF TGTGCCAGCAGCCCCGGCCTCGGAGCCAATCAGCCCCAGCATTTT
. TRBJ1-1 TRBV19 . CASTVGPNNMNTEAFF TGTGCCAGTACGGTGGGTCCTAATAACATGAACACTGAAGCTTTCTTT
. TRBJ1-3 TRBV7-6 TRBD1 CASSLAGDRFGNTIYF TGTGCCAGCAGCTTAGCAGGGGACAGGTTTGGAAACACCATATATTTT
. TRBJ1-2 TRBV11-2 . CASSLDPDVYGYTF TGTGCCAGCAGCTTAGACCCGGACGTCTATGGCTACACCTTC
. TRBJ1-1 TRBV10-3 TRBD1 CAISGTGGGSLTEAFF TGTGCCATCAGTGGGACAGGGGGAGGGTCATTGACTGAAGCTTTCTTT
. TRBJ2-1 TRBV13 . CASSTANEQFF TGTGCCAGCAGCACAGCAAATGAGCAGTTCTTC
. TRBJ1-1 TRBV10-3 . CAISEGQLNTEAFF TGTGCCATCAGTGAGGGGCAGCTGAACACTGAAGCTTTCTTT
. TRBJ2-1 TRBV6-5 TRBD2 CASSYSRLAGNEQFF TGTGCCAGCAGTTACTCGAGACTAGCCGGGAATGAGCAGTTCTTC
. TRBJ2-7 TRBV18 . CASSPLEGESSYEQYF TGTGCCAGCTCACCACTTGAGGGGGAGAGCTCCTACGAGCAGTACTTC
. TRBJ2-7 TRBV5-1 . CASPATPSEQYF TGCGCCAGCCCCGCGACCCCCTCCGAGCAGTACTTC
once TRBJ2-1 TRBV9 TRBD1 CASSAHSGTGAYNEQFF TGTGCCAGCAGCGCGCACTCCGGGACAGGGGCGTACAATGAGCAGTTCTTC